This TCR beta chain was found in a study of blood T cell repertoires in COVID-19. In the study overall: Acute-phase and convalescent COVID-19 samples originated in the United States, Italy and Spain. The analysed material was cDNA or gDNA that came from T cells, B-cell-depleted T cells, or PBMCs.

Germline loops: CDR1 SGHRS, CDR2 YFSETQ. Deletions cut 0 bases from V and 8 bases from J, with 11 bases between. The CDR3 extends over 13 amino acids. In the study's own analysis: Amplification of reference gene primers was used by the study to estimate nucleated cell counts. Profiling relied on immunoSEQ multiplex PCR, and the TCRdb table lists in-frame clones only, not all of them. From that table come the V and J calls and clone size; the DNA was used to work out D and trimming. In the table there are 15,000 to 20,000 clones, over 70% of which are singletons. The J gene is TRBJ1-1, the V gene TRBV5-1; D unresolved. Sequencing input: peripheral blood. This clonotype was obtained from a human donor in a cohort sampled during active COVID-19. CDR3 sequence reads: CASSLGRPGEAFF. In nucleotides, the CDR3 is TGCGCCAGCAGCTTGGGTCGACCAGGAGAAGCTTTCTTT.